This T cell receptor (beta chain) was profiled in a study of shared clonotypes between healthy human individuals. Trimming took 5 bases from V and 8 from J; bases not matched to a gene: 13. Germline CDR1 and CDR2: MDHEN and SYDVKM. The CDR3 totals 16 residues. Concerning this clone: Antigen: not known.

Study-level points and caveats: The study found lower generation probabilities in non-shared clonotypes than in those shared by all four donors.

Clones were read by immunoSEQ multiplex PCR, and TCRdb kept only the in-frame ones, dropping some. The sample has about 2.5 million clones; about 90% are singletons. The gene calls are TRBV28 and TRBJ2-1; 9 bases line up with TRBD1. The clonotype comes from a man younger than 35 in good health. Some clones in this sample may be carry-over from other donors' samples. The sample consisted of naive CD4+ T cells from PBMCs. As for subset: CD45RA+ positively selected. The CDR3 protein is CASSRDRVGLSDEQFF. Written as DNA, the CDR3 is TGTGCCAGCAGTCGGGACAGGGTAGGTCTTAGCGATGAGCAGTTCTTC.